Here is one TCR beta chain with its context. A multiplex PCR was run with 60 Vbeta primers and 13 Jbeta primers. Assay used: immunoSEQ multiplex PCR; TCRdb lists only in-frame clones, some missing. The table lists around 160,000 clones, approximately 82% of them singletons. Germline V gene lookup returns CDR1 SEHNR and CDR2 FQNEAQ (reference sequence). The CDR3 is made up of 17 amino acids. V lost 4 bases to trimming and J lost 3 bases; unmatched junction nucleotides: 7. The sample comes from a study of cytomegalovirus exposure and HLA in healthy donors. The chain is built from TRBV7-9 and TRBJ2-2; 11 nucleotides align to TRBD2. Input material: PBMCs. This clonotype originated in a woman in her thirties or forties in good health and CMV-seropositive. DNA of the CDR3: TGTGCCAGCAGCTCCAGGACTAGCGGGCCTTACACCGGGGAGCTGTTTTTT. Translation: CASSSRTSGPYTGELFF.